The next 6 T cell receptor beta chains were all read from a single sample in a study of T cell responses to AZD1222 COVID-19 vaccine. TCRdb keeps only in-frame clones here, not all; method: immunoSEQ multiplex PCR. The sample consists of under 150,000 clones, roughly nine tenths of them appearing once. This specimen consisted of peripheral blood, obtained on day 0 of AZD1222 vaccination. These receptors were taken from an adult in good health.

The rearrangement joins TRBV5-6 to TRBJ2-3; 8 bases agree with TRBD2. Germline V gene sequence: CDR1 SGHDT, CDR2 YYEEEE. Losses at the gene ends were 0 bases for V and 10 bases for J; bases not matched to a gene: 10. This CDR3 contains 15 residues. In DNA form, the CDR3 reads TGTGCCAGCAGCTTGGATGCGCTAGCGGGCTTCCCGCAGTATTTT. Translating it yields CASSLDALAGFPQYF.

This chain uses TRBV5-4 with TRBJ1-1; D call uncertain. This CDR3 is built from 13 residues. V gave up 0 bases and J gave up 7 bases, with 10 bases separating them. Looked up from germline, CDR1 is SGHNT and CDR2 is YYREEE (reference sequence). The CDR3 here is CASSLDPASEAFF. The CDR3 region has the DNA TGTGCCAGCAGCTTGGACCCCGCGAGTGAAGCTTTCTTT. Full variable domain (outside the CDR3, taken from reference TRBV5-4 and TRBJ1-1): ETGVTQSPTHLIKTRGQQVTLRCSSQSGHNTVSWYQQALGQGPQFIFQYYREEENGRGNFPPRFSGLQFPNYSSELNVNALELDDSALYLCASSLDPASEAFFGQGTRLTVV.

The chain uses TRBV19 and TRBJ1-2; 10 bases fit TRBD1. V lost 6 bases to trimming and J lost 1 base; unmatched junction nucleotides: 2. The CDR3 extends over 14 amino acids. Germline V gene sequence: CDR1 LNHDA, CDR2 SQIVND (reference sequence). The CDR3 protein is CASRDRGVNYGYTF. CDR3 sequence (DNA): TGTGCCAGTAGGGACAGGGGGGTTAACTATGGCTACACCTTC.

This clone was observed a few times. The sample has other DNA sequences that encode this CDR3 too. The rearrangement links TRBV19 to TRBJ1-5, with D perhaps TRBD1 (5 bases). Germline-derived CDR1 and CDR2 are LNHDA and SQIVND (reference sequence). Trimming left V 0 bases short and J 4 bases short, with 10 bases between. This CDR3 has 15 amino acids. Here the CDR3 DNA reads TGTGCCAGTAGTATAGAAGGCTCAGGGAATCAGCCCCAGCATTTT. It encodes CASSIEGSGNQPQHF.

J is TRBJ1-5 and V is TRBV19; 8 bases agree with TRBD1. The CDR3 has 16 residues. Germline CDR1 reads LNHDA; CDR2 reads SQIVND (reference sequence). The trim removed 1 base at V and 5 bases at J, leaving 7 bases unmatched. CDR3 nucleotides: TGTGCCAGTAGTATAGGTGGACAGGGCCGGTATCAGCCCCAGCATTTT. Translation gives CASSIGGQGRYQPQHF.

The genes are TRBV5-1 and TRBJ1-1; D call uncertain. The CDR3 spans 15 residues. CDR1 is SGHRS, CDR2 YFSETQ, per germline. V was cut by 2 bases and J by 3 bases, with 14 bases left in between. CDR3 DNA sequence: TGCGCCAGCAGCTTCGACCCACCCCCGGACACTGAAGCTTTCTTT. Protein sequence: CASSFDPPPDTEAFF.